The 12 T cell receptor beta chains given below trace back to one sample, sequenced in a study of T cell clonality in common variable immunodeficiency. Only in-frame clones appear in the TCRdb table, and some are missing; sequencing was by immunoSEQ multiplex PCR. The sample is made up of 80,000 or so clones, none counted only once. The sequenced material came from peripheral blood mononuclear cells. The receptors were gathered from a person aged 18-69 years in good health.

In this sample, this clone turned up many times. The CDR3 extends 3 residues past the end of the read, so its final part is completed from the germline J gene. Other DNA sequences in the sample encode the same CDR3. The chain recombines TRBV10-3 with TRBJ2-3; TRBD2 aligns across 8 bases. This CDR3 spans 15 amino acids. In germline, CDR1 is ENHRY, CDR2 SYGVKD. With V trimmed by 6 bases and J by 0 bases, 5 bases remained unmatched. The CDR3 sequence is CAIRGLAASTDTQYF. The CDR3 DNA, read in part, is TGTGCCATCAGAGGACTAGCAGCTAGCACAGATACG.

This clone was observed many times. Read data end 3 residues before the CDR3 end; the end is taken from the germline J gene. The chain couples TRBV6-1 to TRBJ2-7; 8 bases align to TRBD2. This CDR3 comprises 15 residues. The germline V gene encodes CDR1 MNHNS and CDR2 SASEGT. After removal of 4 bases from V and 4 bases from J, the junction contained 9 bases not matched to a gene. CDR3 region: CASSVSGRVMYEQYF. CDR3 DNA (partial): TGTGCCAGCAGTGTCAGCGGGAGAGTTATGTACGAG.

This clone has a count of ten or more. CDR3 residues: CASSASGYNEQFF. The CDR3 DNA, read in part, is TGTGCCAGTAGTGCTAGCGGTTACAATGAG. The chain has TRBV19 and TRBJ2-1; 7 bases are a match to TRBD2. The read is 3 residues too short to cover the CDR3 end, so that end is filled in from the germline J gene. Germline assignment: CDR1 LNHDA and CDR2 SQIVND (reference sequence). This CDR3 spans 13 amino acids. The trim removed 5 bases at V and 4 bases at J, leaving 2 bases unmatched.

This clone came up a few times. The DNA ends 3 residues before the CDR3 does, and the rest of the CDR3 is filled in from the germline J gene. The chain couples TRBV2 to TRBJ1-5; 8 bases line up with TRBD1. J was trimmed by 4 bases and V by 5 bases; bases with no gene match: 7. Germline CDR1 SNHLY, CDR2 FYNNEI. The CDR3 length is 15 residues. CDR3 DNA, as far as it was read: TGTGCCAGCAGTTCGGAACAGGGGGGAAATCAGCCC. It codes for CASSSEQGGNQP. From start to end, the CDR3 is CASSSEQGGNQPQHF.

This clone appeared many times. The missing CDR3 end, 3 residues past where the read stops, is filled in from the germline J gene. The chain is built from TRBV5-4 and TRBJ2-3; the D gene is possibly TRBD2 (6 bases). The CDR3 has 15 residues. Between the trimmed V and J ends, which lost 0 bases and 2 bases, there was a span of 10 bases. Germline lookup yields CDR1 SGHNT and CDR2 YYREEE (reference sequence). This CDR3 reads CASSLDWGVTDTQYF. The CDR3 DNA, read in part, is TGTGCCAGCAGCTTGGACTGGGGGGTCACAGATACG.

This clone was picked up many times. The read comes to an end 3 residues before the CDR3 does, leaving the germline J gene to fill in the end. The chain joins TRBV20-1 to TRBJ2-7; TRBD1 agrees at 10 bases. This CDR3 spans 16 amino acids. The ends lost 4 bases at V and 6 bases at J; junction bases unmatched: 15. Per the germline V gene, CDR1 is DFQATT and CDR2 is SNEGSKA (reference sequence). The chain's CDR3 is CSATRIGRQGAGEQYF. CDR3 DNA (partial): TGCAGTGCTACTCGAATTGGGCGACAGGGGGCTGGCGAG.

This clone came up many times. The read ends 3 residues before the CDR3 terminus; that terminus is restored from the germline J gene. The gene calls are TRBV30 and TRBJ1-5; possibly TRBD1 for D (6 bases). Trimming pared 2 bases from V and 1 base from J, leaving 12 bases between. The germline CDR1 and CDR2 sequences are GTSNPN and SVGIG (reference sequence). This CDR3 is built from 15 residues. The CDR3 loop reads CAWSRGSESNQPQHF. CDR3 DNA (partial): TGTGCCTGGAGTAGGGGGAGTGAGAGCAATCAGCCC.

This clone showed up many times. The DNA ends 3 residues before the CDR3 does, and the rest of the CDR3 is filled in from the germline J gene. The chain combines TRBV18 with TRBJ2-6, with D maybe TRBD1 (6 bases). CDR3 size: 16 residues. Per germline, CDR1 KGHSH and CDR2 LQKENI. Trimming took off 5 bases at V and 1 base at J, with 12 bases between the two ends. The sequenced CDR3 bases are TGTGCCAGCTCAGCCCCAGGGGTGTCTGGGGCCAACGTC. It codes for CASSAPGVSGANV. The whole CDR3 region reads CASSAPGVSGANVLTF.

This clone was seen repeatedly, ten times or more. The read falls 3 residues short of the CDR3 end, and the missing part is taken from the germline J gene. The chain carries TRBV7-2 and TRBJ2-7, with 9 positions matching TRBD2. The CDR3 runs to 15 residues. The ends lost 2 bases at V and 3 bases at J; junction bases unmatched: 5. Germline V gene lookup returns CDR1 SGHTA and CDR2 FQGNSA. This chain's CDR3 is CASSLLGSGSYEQYF. CDR3 DNA (partial): TGTGCCAGCAGCTTATTAGGTAGCGGGAGCTACGAG.

This clone has ten or more counts. The CDR3 end is not reached by the read, which stops 3 residues before it; the germline J gene fills it in. The chain recombines TRBV19 with TRBJ2-5; 7 nucleotides match TRBD2. V lost 11 bases, J lost 0 bases, and 24 bases stayed unmatched. Germline V lookup: CDR1 LNHDA, CDR2 SQIVND (reference sequence). This CDR3 spans 19 amino acids. Incomplete CDR3 DNA: TGTGCCCTTAGTCAGAATCCCTGCCCCGGGGGACTACACCAAGAGACC. This gives the protein CALSQNPCPGGLHQET. From start to end, the CDR3 is CALSQNPCPGGLHQETQYF.

This clone has at least ten counts. CDR3 sequence reads: CASSISQGYSEQYF. Incomplete CDR3 DNA: TGTGCCAGTAGTATATCACAGGGGTATTCCGAG. The V gene is TRBV19, the J gene TRBJ2-7; TRBD1 matches 7 bases. The read falls 3 residues short of the CDR3 end, and the missing part is taken from the germline J gene. The CDR3 contains 14 residues. Germline V CDR1 and CDR2: LNHDA, SQIVND (reference sequence). The junction had 7 bases not matched to a gene; V was cut back by 2 bases and J by 6 bases.

This clone has at least ten counts. The sequence runs out 3 residues before the end of the CDR3; the remainder is reconstructed from the germline J gene. The chain is built from TRBV5-4 and TRBJ1-4; a possible D gene is TRBD1 (6 bases). Trimming took 5 bases from V and 6 from J, leaving 14 bases between them. Looked up from germline, CDR1 is SGHNT and CDR2 is YYREEE (reference sequence). CDR3 length: 14 amino acids. CDR3 in amino acids: CASRTGREYEKLFF. CDR3 bases read: TGTGCCAGCAGAACAGGGAGAGAGTATGAAAAA.